A selection of T cell receptor beta chains follows, all from one sample in a study of blood T cell repertoires in COVID-19. Produced via immunoSEQ multiplex PCR; TCRdb's table is partial and in-frame only. The sample lists under 95,000 clones; approximately 80% were seen once. The sample was peripheral blood. The origin of the receptors is a man between 50 and 59 years old with acute or convalescent COVID-19. Each CDR3 is given with its conserved first and last residue. The D gene is left open where the match is weak. Only part of the rows carry a size: once, few, many, or a class if the clone is expanded.

>TRBJ1-5|NA|NA|TRBV13
TGTGCCAGCAGCTCTAAGGACAGTCAGCCCCAGCATTTT
CASSSKDSQPQHF
>TRBJ2-7|NA|NA|TRBV6-2/TRBV6-3
TGTGCCAGCAGTTACGGGACTTATTACGAGCAGTACTTC
CASSYGTYYEQYF
>TRBJ1-5|NA|NA|TRBV5-8
TGTGCCAGCAGCTTGAGAGGGAGGAATCAGCCCCAGCATTTT
CASSLRGRNQPQHF
>TRBJ1-2|NA|NA|TRBV27
TGTGCCAGCAGTTATGGCAGTAACCACTATGGCTACACCTTC
CASSYGSNHYGYTF
>TRBJ1-5|NA|NA|TRBV10-2
TGCGCCAGCAGCGATGCGAATAGCAATCAGCCCCAGCATTTT
CASSDANSNQPQHF
>TRBJ2-5|NA|NA|TRBV2
TGTGCCAGCAGTGAACAAACACTATACCAAGAGACCCAGTACTTC
CASSEQTLYQETQYF
>TRBJ1-1|TRBD1|NA|TRBV7-2
TGTGCCAGCAGCTCTACAACAGGGGTTGACACTGAAGCTTTCTTT
CASSSTTGVDTEAFF
>TRBJ2-2|NA|few|TRBV7-6
TGTGCCAGCAGACCCGGGAGCGGAGGGGCCGGGGAGCTGTTTTTT
CASRPGSGGAGELFF
>TRBJ1-1|NA|NA|TRBV9
TGTGCCAGCAGCGTAGGCAGGGTAGGGACTGAAGCTTTCTTT
CASSVGRVGTEAFF
>TRBJ2-7|TRBD2|NA|TRBV5-6
TGTGCCAGCAGCTTGAAAAATTTCGGGGGGGCCTACGAGCAGTACTTC
CASSLKNFGGAYEQYF
>TRBJ2-7|TRBD1|NA|TRBV13
TGTGCCAGCAGCGGTGGGACAGGGGCGTACGAGCAGTACTTC
CASSGGTGAYEQYF
>TRBJ2-7|TRBD2|NA|TRBV28
TGTGCCAGCAGTTTCGCGGGGGGCGGGAGTAACTACGAGCAGTACTTC
CASSFAGGGSNYEQYF
>TRBJ2-2|TRBD2|NA|TRBV7-3
TGTGCCAGCAGCTCAGGACTAGCGGTCGGGGAGCTGTTTTTT
CASSSGLAVGELFF
>TRBJ2-3|NA|NA|TRBV3-1/TRBV3-2
TGTGCCAGCAGCCAGCTCCCTATTGCGGTAAGCACAGATACGCAGTATTTT
CASSQLPIAVSTDTQYF
>TRBJ1-5|TRBD1|NA|TRBV6-5
TGTGCCAGCAGTCAGGGGGATCGGCCCCAGCATTTT
CASSQGDRPQHF
>TRBJ2-5|TRBD1|NA|TRBV9
TGTGCCAGCAGCGCTCTCAGGGGGGAGACCCAGTACTTC
CASSALRGETQYF
>TRBJ1-5|TRBD1|NA|TRBV7-9
TGTGCCAGCAGCTTAACAGGGGAACAGCCCCAGCATTTT
CASSLTGEQPQHF
>TRBJ1-2|NA|NA|TRBV2
TGTGCCAGCAGTGAAGCGCTTCAGGGTCTCTATGGCTACACCTTC
CASSEALQGLYGYTF
>TRBJ1-1|TRBD1|NA|TRBV5-6
TGTGCCAGCAGCTTGGAACAGGGGGCTTTGGGTACTGAAGCTTTCTTT
CASSLEQGALGTEAFF
>TRBJ2-7|TRBD2|few|TRBV28
TGTGCCAGCAGCCCCAGCTGGACTAGCGGGACCTACGAGCAGTACTTC
CASSPSWTSGTYEQYF
>TRBJ2-3|NA|NA|TRBV7-2
TGTGCCAGCAGCTTAGCGGGGGCGGGAGTTTTCACAGATACGCAGTATTTT
CASSLAGAGVFTDTQYF
>TRBJ1-2|NA|NA|TRBV29-1
TGCAGCGTTGAGGGGGCCACTAACTATGGCTACACCTTC
CSVEGATNYGYTF